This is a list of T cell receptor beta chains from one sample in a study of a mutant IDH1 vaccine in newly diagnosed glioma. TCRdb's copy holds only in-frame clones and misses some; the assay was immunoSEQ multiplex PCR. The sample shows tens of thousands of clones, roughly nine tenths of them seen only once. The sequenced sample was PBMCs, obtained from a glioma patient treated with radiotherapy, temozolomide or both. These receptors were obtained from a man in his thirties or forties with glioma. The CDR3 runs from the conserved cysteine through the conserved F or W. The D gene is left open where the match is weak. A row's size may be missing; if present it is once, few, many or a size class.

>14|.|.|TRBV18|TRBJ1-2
TGTGCCAGCTCACCACGGCAGGGTCACTATGGCTACACCTTC
CASSPRQGHYGYTF
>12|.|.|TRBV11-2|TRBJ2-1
TGTGCCAGCAGCTTAGTGGGACTCGAGCAGTTCTTC
CASSLVGLEQFF
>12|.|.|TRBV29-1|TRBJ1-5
TGCAGCGTTCTTATTAGCAATCAGCCCCAGCATTTT
CSVLISNQPQHF
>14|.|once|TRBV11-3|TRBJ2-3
TGTGCCAGCAGCTTAGGCGGGGTCACAGATACGCAGTATTTT
CASSLGGVTDTQYF
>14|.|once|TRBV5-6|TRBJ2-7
TGTGCCAGCAGCTTGGGGGGCCCAACCTACGAGCAGTACTTC
CASSLGGPTYEQYF
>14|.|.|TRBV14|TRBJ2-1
TGTGCCAGCAGCCAAAAGGCCTCCTACAATGAGCAGTTCTTC
CASSQKASYNEQFF
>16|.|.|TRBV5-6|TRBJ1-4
TGTGCCAGCAGCGTCGGGCAGGGGACAACTAATGAAAAACTGTTTTTT
CASSVGQGTTNEKLFF
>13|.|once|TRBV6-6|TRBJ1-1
TGTGCCAGCAGTCCCCCTCCGGGAACTGAAGCTTTCTTT
CASSPPPGTEAFF
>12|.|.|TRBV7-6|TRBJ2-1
TGTGCCAGCACTAAACGCGGGGTTGAGCAGTTCTTC
CASTKRGVEQFF
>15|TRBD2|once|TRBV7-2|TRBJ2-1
TGTGCCAGCAGCCTCGGGACTAGCGGCGAGCGGGAGCAGTTCTTC
CASSLGTSGEREQFF
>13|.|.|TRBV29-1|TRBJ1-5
TGCAGCGTTAACCTGGATGGCAATCAGCCCCAGCATTTT
CSVNLDGNQPQHF
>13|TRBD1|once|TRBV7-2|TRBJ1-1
TGTGCCAGCAGCTCGGGACAGCTCACTGAAGCTTTCTTT
CASSSGQLTEAFF
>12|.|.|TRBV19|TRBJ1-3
TGTGCCAGTAGGACGGATGGAAACACCATATATTTT
CASRTDGNTIYF
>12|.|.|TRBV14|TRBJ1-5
TGTGCCAGCAGCCAATCGGGGCAGCCCCAGCATTTT
CASSQSGQPQHF
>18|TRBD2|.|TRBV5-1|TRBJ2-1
TGCGCCAGCAGCTTGGTGCCTAGCGGGAGGGCCGAGGACAATGAGCAGTTCTTC
CASSLVPSGRAEDNEQFF
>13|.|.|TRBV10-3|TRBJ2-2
TGTGCCATCAGTGAAGGGCGCACCGGGGAGCTGTTTTTT
CAISEGRTGELFF
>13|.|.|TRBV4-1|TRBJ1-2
TGCGCCAGCAGCCAAGAGGGAAACTATGGCTACACCTTC
CASSQEGNYGYTF
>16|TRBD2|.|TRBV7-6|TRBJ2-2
TGTGCCAGCAGCTTAGGGCCAGCGGGAGAGGCCGGGGAGCTGTTTTTT
CASSLGPAGEAGELFF
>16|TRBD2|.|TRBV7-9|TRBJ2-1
TGTGCCAGCAGCCCCCACCGACTAGCGGGAGTCAATGAGCAGTTCTTC
CASSPHRLAGVNEQFF
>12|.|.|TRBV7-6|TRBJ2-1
TGTGCCAGCGCGGAGGCACGGGATGAGCAGTTCTTC
CASAEARDEQFF
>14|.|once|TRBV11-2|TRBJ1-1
TGTGCCAGCAGCTTAGGAGTAAGAGGAACTGAAGCTTTCTTT
CASSLGVRGTEAFF
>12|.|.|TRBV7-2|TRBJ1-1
TGTGCCAGCAGCTTAGAACAGATAAAAGCTTTCTTT
CASSLEQIKAFF
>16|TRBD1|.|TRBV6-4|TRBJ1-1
TGTGCCAGCAGTAAAACAAGACAGGGGATGAACACTGAAGCTTTCTTT
CASSKTRQGMNTEAFF
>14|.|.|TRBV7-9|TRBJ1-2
TGTGCCAGCAGCTTGCAGACTGATAACTATGGCTACACCTTC
CASSLQTDNYGYTF